This entry lists 17 T cell receptor beta chains sequenced from one sample in a study of vaccination and CD4 T cells after COVID-19. Documented treatment: roughly 10-day PBMC culture with coronavirus spike peptide pools or control peptides (ViraFEST assay). Sequencing of DNA taken from cultured CD4+ T cells relied on the Oncomine TCR Beta short-read assay. TCRdb redid the calling of the PCR reads with MiXCR, one entry per CDR3 protein. Of about 9,500 distinct CDR3 sequences listed, 55% to 80% are singletons. Antigen specificity for these receptors is unknown. The sequencing here drew on CD4+ T cells from blood, cultured in vitro, taken before SARS-CoV-2 vaccination. These receptors all stem from a human donor who had recovered from COVID-19.

The V gene is TRBV20-1, the J gene TRBJ2-4, with a tentative D call TRBD1 (7 bases). Germline CDR1 DFQATT, CDR2 SNEGSKA (reference sequence). There are 14 residues in the CDR3. Trimming removed 0 bases from V and 9 bases from J, with 15 bases in between. The CDR3 DNA follows: TGCAGTGCTAGAGAACCCAGACAGGGAGGCATTCAGTACTTC. Amino acids: CSAREPRQGGIQYF.

V and J are TRBV20-1 and TRBJ2-7, with 7 bases matching TRBD2. J gave up 3 bases and V 0 bases, and 5 bases lay outside the gene matches. The CDR3 sequence is 14 residues long. Germline CDR1 DFQATT, CDR2 SNEGSKA (reference sequence). As DNA, the CDR3 is TGCAGTGCTAGAGACGGGGGGACTCACTACGAGCAGTACTTC. It encodes CSARDGGTHYEQYF.

The V call is TRBV11-1, the J call TRBJ2-5; maybe TRBD2 (5 bases). Trimming left V 1 base short and J 7 bases short, with 13 bases between. Germline V gene lookup returns CDR1 SGHAT and CDR2 FQDESV (reference sequence). CDR3 length equals 14 residues. This CDR3 is CASSLDGGWATQYF. The CDR3 DNA reads as TGTGCCAGCAGCTTAGACGGCGGGTGGGCGACCCAGTACTTC.

A few counts support this clonotype. The V and J genes are TRBV5-4 and TRBJ1-5; 7 nucleotides align to TRBD1. CDR3 size: 15 residues. Losses at the gene ends were 0 bases for V and 5 bases for J; bases not matched to a gene: 5. Germline V gene data show CDR1 as SGHNT and CDR2 as YYREEE (reference sequence). Written as DNA, the CDR3 is TGTGCCAGCAGCTTGGGCCCCGGGACAGATCAGCCCCAGCATTTT. It translates to CASSLGPGTDQPQHF. The full variable domain, its missing parts supplied by reference TRBV5-4 and TRBJ1-5, is ETGVTQSPTHLIKTRGQQVTLRCSSQSGHNTVSWYQQALGQGPQFIFQYYREEENGRGNFPPRFSGLQFPNYSSELNVNALELDDSALYLCASSLGPGTDQPQHFGDGTRLSIL.

The rearrangement uses TRBV9 and TRBJ1-2, with 9 bases lining up with TRBD1. Germline values: CDR1 SGDLS, CDR2 YYNGEE. V gave up 5 bases and J gave up 2 bases; unmatched junction bases: 7. This CDR3 is 15 amino acids long. In DNA, the CDR3 is TGTGCCAGCAGTGACGGGACAGGGATCAACTATGGCTACACCTTC. The encoded protein is CASSDGTGINYGYTF.

In its sample, this clonotype was seen a few times. V gene TRBV2 combines with J gene TRBJ2-3; 12 positions agree with TRBD2. Trimming took 8 bases from V and 4 from J; bases not matched to a gene: 10. Germline V gene sequence: CDR1 SNHLY, CDR2 FYNNEI. This CDR3 has 16 amino acids. CDR3 nucleotides: TGTGCCAGCGGGAGCGCTAGCGGGAGGGCAGCAGATACGCAGTATTTT. This translates into CASGSASGRAADTQYF.

The gene calls are TRBV6-1 and TRBJ2-2; D is possibly TRBD1 (5 bases). The length of the CDR3 is 13 residues. CDR1 is MNHNS, CDR2 SASEGT, per germline. This CDR3 reads CGTGTANTGELFF. CDR3 DNA sequence: TGTGGAACAGGAACGGCGAACACCGGGGAGCTGTTTTTT.

V and J are TRBV20-1 and TRBJ2-1; 7 bases are shared with TRBD2. The CDR3 runs 17 residues. V lost 0 bases, J lost 0 bases, and 8 bases stayed unmatched. The germline V gene encodes CDR1 DFQATT and CDR2 SNEGSKA (reference sequence). CDR3 in amino acids: CSARDSAGANSYNEQFF. The CDR3, as DNA: TGCAGTGCTAGAGATTCGGCGGGAGCCAACTCCTACAATGAGCAGTTCTTC.

V gene TRBV20-1 combines with J gene TRBJ2-7; 11 nucleotides agree with TRBD2. With V trimmed by 3 bases and J by 3 bases, 4 bases remained unmatched. There are 14 residues in the CDR3. Germline V gives CDR1 DFQATT, CDR2 SNEGSKA (reference sequence). The CDR3 region is CSASGGLAVYEQYF. CDR3 nucleotides: TGCAGTGCTAGTGGGGGACTAGCGGTCTACGAGCAGTACTTC.

The V gene is TRBV6-1, the J gene TRBJ1-2, with a possible D match to TRBD1 (6 bases). CDR1 is MNHNS and CDR2 is SASEGT in the germline V gene. CDR3 length equals 13 residues. V was trimmed by 5 bases and J by 6 bases, leaving 13 bases between them. CDR3: CASSPSGADGYTF. In nucleotides, the CDR3 is TGTGCCAGCAGTCCCTCGGGGGCGGATGGCTACACCTTC.

This chain joins TRBV5-1 and TRBJ2-5; 7 nucleotides align to TRBD1. This CDR3 comprises 14 residues. The V segment lost 4 bases and the J segment 5 bases; nucleotides outside the gene matches: 8. The germline gives CDR1 SGHRS, CDR2 YFSETQ. CDR3 loop: CASSRTTGQETQYF. Here the CDR3 DNA reads TGCGCCAGCAGCCGAACGACAGGGCAGGAGACCCAGTACTTC. Supplemented by reference TRBV5-1 and TRBJ2-5, the full variable domain reads KAGVTQTPRYLIKTRGQQVTLSCSPISGHRSVSWYQQTPGQGLQFLFEYFSETQRNKGNFPGRFSGRQFSNSRSEMNVSTLELGDSALYLCASSRTTGQETQYFGPGTRLLVL.

The chain is built from TRBV20-1 and TRBJ1-1, with 8 bases that match TRBD1. This CDR3 is built from 15 residues. V was pared by 0 bases and J by 5 bases, with 8 bases of the junction left unmatched. Per germline, CDR1 DFQATT and CDR2 SNEGSKA (reference sequence). In nucleotides, the CDR3 is TGCAGTGCTAGAGATCTTCCCAGGGGGCGGACTGAAGCTTTCTTT. Amino acid sequence: CSARDLPRGRTEAFF.

This clonotype was seen a few times. The chain joins TRBV15 to TRBJ1-5; D perhaps matches TRBD1 (5 bases). The V and J ends lost 5 bases and 6 bases respectively, with 11 bases between them. The CDR3 loop spans 13 amino acids. In germline, CDR1 is LNHNV, CDR2 YYDKDF (reference sequence). The CDR3 region is CATSQGAFQPQHF. CDR3 bases: TGTGCCACCAGCCAAGGGGCTTTTCAGCCCCAGCATTTT.

This chain connects TRBV20-1 to TRBJ2-3, with D perhaps TRBD2 (6 bases). Germline lookup yields CDR1 DFQATT and CDR2 SNEGSKA (reference sequence). The CDR3 covers 13 residues. V lost 7 bases and J 1 base, leaving 12 bases between the germline ends. CDR3 amino acids: CSVRTGGTDTQYF. The DNA for the CDR3 is TGCAGTGTACGGACGGGAGGCACAGATACGCAGTATTTT.

The chain uses TRBV19 and TRBJ1-5; possible D gene TRBD1, 6 bases. Germline assignment: CDR1 LNHDA and CDR2 SQIVND (reference sequence). This CDR3 contains 15 residues. V was trimmed by 3 bases and J by 4 bases, leaving 13 bases between them. The CDR3 loop is CASSMEGEINQPQHF. The DNA for the CDR3 is TGTGCCAGTAGTATGGAGGGGGAAATTAATCAGCCCCAGCATTTT.

The genes are TRBV20-1 and TRBJ2-2; 8 positions agree with TRBD2. The CDR3 covers 14 residues. The J segment lost 2 bases and the V segment lost 5 bases, leaving 4 bases of the junction unmatched. CDR1 and CDR2 from the germline V gene are DFQATT and SNEGSKA (reference sequence). CDR3 protein: CSAYTSGNTGELFF. CDR3 sequence (DNA): TGCAGTGCTTATACTAGCGGAAACACCGGGGAGCTGTTTTTT.

The genes are TRBV27 and TRBJ2-5; TRBD1 might be the D (6 bases). The CDR3 length is 14 residues. The V and J ends lost 6 bases and 6 bases respectively, with 17 bases between them. Germline V gene lookup returns CDR1 MNHEY and CDR2 SMNVEV (reference sequence). CDR3 region: CASRPDRQRQTQYF. DNA for the CDR3: TGTGCCAGCAGACCAGACAGGCAGCGTCAGACCCAGTACTTC.